Listed below are T cell receptor beta chains from one sample, sequenced in a study of blood T cell repertoires in COVID-19. The data were produced by immunoSEQ multiplex PCR, yet TCRdb's version contains in-frame clones alone and is incomplete. The sample shows roughly 200,000 clones, about 90% of them seen only once. The source material was PBMCs or T cells enriched from blood (not recorded which). The receptor set was obtained from a young man who had recovered from COVID-19. CDR3s include the opening cysteine and the closing phenylalanine or tryptophan. A D gene is named only where the DNA matches it firmly. Rows may omit the clone size; those that give it use once, few, many or a size class.

abundance: -
j_gene: TRBJ1-6
v_gene: TRBV9
d_gene: -
CDR3aa: CASSVGLGDSPLHF
CDR3nt: TGTGCCAGCAGCGTAGGGTTAGGGGATTCACCCCTCCACTTT

abundance: -
j_gene: TRBJ2-7
v_gene: TRBV18
d_gene: TRBD2
CDR3aa: CASSITSGTTTFSYEQYF
CDR3nt: TGTGCCAGCTCTATTACTAGCGGTACCACTACTTTCTCCTACGAGCAGTACTTC

abundance: -
j_gene: TRBJ1-2
v_gene: TRBV9
d_gene: -
CDR3aa: CASSVDLGDGYTF
CDR3nt: TGTGCCAGCAGCGTAGATCTCGGGGATGGCTACACCTTC

abundance: -
j_gene: TRBJ2-7
v_gene: TRBV2
d_gene: -
CDR3aa: CASSGIGRGIYEQYF
CDR3nt: TGTGCCAGCAGTGGTATAGGCAGGGGTATTTACGAGCAGTACTTC

abundance: -
j_gene: TRBJ2-1
v_gene: TRBV7-6
d_gene: -
CDR3aa: CASSLAGSSYNEQFF
CDR3nt: TGTGCCAGCAGCTTAGCAGGGAGCTCCTACAATGAGCAGTTCTTC

abundance: -
j_gene: TRBJ1-5
v_gene: TRBV10-3
d_gene: -
CDR3aa: CAISESQHSNQPQHF
CDR3nt: TGTGCCATCAGTGAGTCCCAACATAGCAATCAGCCCCAGCATTTT

abundance: -
j_gene: TRBJ2-3
v_gene: TRBV12-5
d_gene: TRBD1
CDR3aa: CASGSGQASTDTQYF
CDR3nt: TGTGCTAGTGGTTCCGGACAGGCCAGCACAGATACGCAGTATTTT

abundance: -
j_gene: TRBJ1-2
v_gene: TRBV28
d_gene: -
CDR3aa: CASRGSRLGTSGYTF
CDR3nt: TGTGCCAGCAGGGGGAGCAGGTTGGGGACATCGGGCTACACCTTC

abundance: -
j_gene: TRBJ1-5
v_gene: TRBV10-2
d_gene: -
CDR3aa: CASSESPTGSKGISNQPQHF
CDR3nt: TGCGCCAGCAGTGAGTCGCCAACAGGGTCCAAGGGGATAAGCAATCAGCCCCAGCATTTT

abundance: -
j_gene: TRBJ2-7
v_gene: TRBV7-8
d_gene: TRBD1
CDR3aa: CASSLDRGRNEQYF
CDR3nt: TGTGCCAGCAGTTTGGACAGGGGGAGGAACGAGCAGTACTTC

abundance: -
j_gene: TRBJ2-1
v_gene: TRBV12-5
d_gene: TRBD2
CDR3aa: CASGLGAGGYYNEQFF
CDR3nt: TGTGCTAGTGGTTTGGGAGCGGGAGGGTACTACAATGAGCAGTTCTTC

abundance: -
j_gene: TRBJ2-2
v_gene: TRBV6-5
d_gene: -
CDR3aa: CASSYSRGTGELFF
CDR3nt: TGTGCCAGCAGTTACTCGCGGGGCACCGGGGAGCTGTTTTTT

abundance: once
j_gene: TRBJ1-1
v_gene: TRBV29-1
d_gene: TRBD1
CDR3aa: CSAVDRGHSEAFF
CDR3nt: TGCAGCGCAGTCGACAGGGGGCATAGTGAAGCTTTCTTT

abundance: -
j_gene: TRBJ1-5
v_gene: TRBV9
d_gene: -
CDR3aa: CASSATTGNNQPQHF
CDR3nt: TGTGCCAGCAGCGCAACTACAGGTAACAATCAGCCCCAGCATTTT

abundance: -
j_gene: TRBJ2-5
v_gene: TRBV7-2
d_gene: TRBD2
CDR3aa: CASDQPSGAGETQYF
CDR3nt: TGTGCCAGCGATCAACCTAGCGGGGCCGGAGAGACCCAGTACTTC

abundance: -
j_gene: TRBJ1-1
v_gene: TRBV11-2
d_gene: -
CDR3aa: CASSLTGTEAFF
CDR3nt: TGTGCCAGCAGCTTGACTGGCACTGAAGCTTTCTTT

abundance: once
j_gene: TRBJ2-1
v_gene: TRBV21-1
d_gene: -
CDR3aa: CASSARPSGKDSSYNEQFF
CDR3nt: TGTGCCAGCAGCGCTCGGCCTAGCGGGAAAGATAGCTCCTACAATGAGCAGTTCTTC

abundance: few
j_gene: TRBJ2-7
v_gene: TRBV29-1
d_gene: TRBD1
CDR3aa: CSAGGGTGFEQYF
CDR3nt: TGCAGCGCTGGCGGCGGGACAGGGTTCGAGCAGTACTTC

abundance: -
j_gene: TRBJ2-7
v_gene: TRBV2
d_gene: TRBD1
CDR3aa: CASSTDRGNYEQYF
CDR3nt: TGTGCCAGCAGTACGGACAGGGGGAACTACGAGCAGTACTTC

abundance: -
j_gene: TRBJ2-1
v_gene: TRBV29-1
d_gene: TRBD2
CDR3aa: CSVEDLPGRAVAYNEQFF
CDR3nt: TGCAGCGTTGAAGATCTTCCCGGGAGGGCCGTAGCGTACAATGAGCAGTTCTTC

abundance: -
j_gene: TRBJ2-3
v_gene: TRBV5-1
d_gene: TRBD2
CDR3aa: CASSRTSGTDTQYF
CDR3nt: TGCGCCAGCAGCCGGACTAGCGGGACAGATACGCAGTATTTT

abundance: -
j_gene: TRBJ2-7
v_gene: TRBV11-2
d_gene: TRBD1
CDR3aa: CASSRDRGYEQYF
CDR3nt: TGTGCCAGCAGCCGGGACAGGGGCTACGAGCAGTACTTC

abundance: -
j_gene: TRBJ2-7
v_gene: TRBV19
d_gene: -
CDR3aa: CASSIYKQGPYEQYF
CDR3nt: TGTGCCAGTAGTATCTATAAGCAGGGCCCCTACGAGCAGTACTTC

abundance: -
j_gene: TRBJ2-1
v_gene: TRBV7-9
d_gene: TRBD2
CDR3aa: CASSPTSGTSGSSYNEQFF
CDR3nt: TGTGCCAGCAGCCCTACCTCCGGGACTAGCGGGAGTTCCTACAATGAGCAGTTCTTC

abundance: -
j_gene: TRBJ1-2
v_gene: TRBV4-1
d_gene: TRBD1
CDR3aa: CASSQGGLGQGLANYGYTF
CDR3nt: TGCGCCAGCAGCCAGGGAGGTCTGGGACAGGGTTTAGCTAACTATGGCTACACCTTC

abundance: -
j_gene: TRBJ1-3
v_gene: TRBV5-8
d_gene: -
CDR3aa: CASSFAVLSGNTIYF
CDR3nt: TGTGCCAGCAGCTTTGCAGTCCTCTCTGGAAACACCATATATTTT

abundance: -
j_gene: TRBJ2-5
v_gene: TRBV5-1
d_gene: TRBD1
CDR3aa: CASSLRGPQETQYF
CDR3nt: TGCGCCAGCAGCTTAAGGGGGCCACAAGAGACCCAGTACTTC

abundance: -
j_gene: TRBJ1-1
v_gene: TRBV13
d_gene: TRBD1
CDR3aa: CASSIGTGNTEAFF
CDR3nt: TGTGCCAGCAGCATAGGGACAGGGAACACTGAAGCTTTCTTT

abundance: -
j_gene: TRBJ2-7
v_gene: TRBV6-5
d_gene: -
CDR3aa: CASSYSRTTHDEQYF
CDR3nt: TGTGCCAGCAGTTACTCCAGGACTACCCACGACGAGCAGTACTTC

abundance: -
j_gene: TRBJ1-3
v_gene: TRBV28
d_gene: -
CDR3aa: CATGSGNTIYF
CDR3nt: TGTGCCACCGGCTCTGGAAACACCATATATTTT

abundance: -
j_gene: TRBJ2-2
v_gene: TRBV18
d_gene: -
CDR3aa: CASSPRTAQDTGELFF
CDR3nt: TGTGCCAGCTCACCGCGCACTGCCCAGGACACCGGGGAGCTGTTTTTT

abundance: -
j_gene: TRBJ2-7
v_gene: TRBV6-2/TRBV6-3
d_gene: -
CDR3aa: CASSYSDSYEQYF
CDR3nt: TGTGCCAGCAGTTACTCGGACAGTTACGAGCAGTACTTC

abundance: -
j_gene: TRBJ2-7
v_gene: TRBV7-9
d_gene: TRBD2
CDR3aa: CASSQIGASGPTEQYF
CDR3nt: TGTGCCAGCAGCCAAATTGGGGCTAGCGGTCCTACGGAGCAGTACTTC

abundance: once
j_gene: TRBJ1-1
v_gene: TRBV21-1
d_gene: -
CDR3aa: CASSKGGGNTEAFF
CDR3nt: TGTGCCAGCAGCAAAGGGGGCGGGAACACTGAAGCTTTCTTT

abundance: -
j_gene: TRBJ2-6
v_gene: TRBV2
d_gene: -
CDR3aa: CASSERAQGFPPGANVLTF
CDR3nt: TGTGCCAGCAGTGAAAGGGCACAGGGATTTCCTCCTGGGGCCAACGTCCTGACTTTC

abundance: -
j_gene: TRBJ2-6
v_gene: TRBV14
d_gene: TRBD1
CDR3aa: CASSPRQGVPGANVLTF
CDR3nt: TGTGCCAGCAGCCCCCGACAGGGTGTCCCTGGGGCCAACGTCCTGACTTTC

abundance: -
j_gene: TRBJ2-4
v_gene: TRBV7-8
d_gene: -
CDR3aa: CASSLGGAKNIQYF
CDR3nt: TGTGCCAGCAGCTTAGGGGGCGCCAAAAACATTCAGTACTTC

abundance: -
j_gene: TRBJ1-5
v_gene: TRBV3-1/TRBV3-2
d_gene: -
CDR3aa: CASSMGQRNQPQHF
CDR3nt: TGTGCCAGCAGCATGGGACAACGCAATCAGCCCCAGCATTTT

abundance: few
j_gene: TRBJ2-1
v_gene: TRBV7-2
d_gene: -
CDR3aa: CASSLAFGGYNEQFF
CDR3nt: TGTGCCAGCAGCTTAGCGTTTGGGGGGTACAATGAGCAGTTCTTC

abundance: -
j_gene: TRBJ1-5
v_gene: TRBV9
d_gene: TRBD1
CDR3aa: CASSVEQGPSEAQHF
CDR3nt: TGTGCCAGCAGCGTCGAACAGGGGCCTAGCGAGGCCCAGCATTTT

abundance: once
j_gene: TRBJ1-1
v_gene: TRBV6-5
d_gene: -
CDR3aa: CASSSRADTEAFF
CDR3nt: TGTGCCAGCAGTTCCAGGGCGGACACTGAAGCTTTCTTT

abundance: -
j_gene: TRBJ2-7
v_gene: TRBV28
d_gene: TRBD2
CDR3aa: CASSRRGGVGEQYF
CDR3nt: TGTGCCAGCAGCAGACGGGGGGGAGTGGGTGAGCAGTACTTC